The 26 T cell receptor beta chains reported below all come from one sample, sequenced in a study of blood T cell repertoires in COVID-19. TCRdb keeps only in-frame clones here, not all; method: immunoSEQ multiplex PCR. This table holds about 230,000 clones, roughly 80% found once. The material sequenced was peripheral blood. The receptor set was obtained from a woman in her fifties or sixties with acute or convalescent COVID-19.

The chain is built from TRBV28 and TRBJ2-3; 9 bases align to TRBD2. V lost 1 base to trimming and J lost 5 bases; unmatched junction nucleotides: 7. The CDR3 length is 16 residues. Germline V gene lookup returns CDR1 MDHEN and CDR2 SYDVKM. The CDR3: CASSLSLAGGLDTQYF. CDR3 in DNA: TGTGCCAGCAGTTTATCGTTGGCGGGAGGGTTAGATACGCAGTATTTT.

This sequence joins TRBV19 and TRBJ1-1, with D unclear. The CDR3 has 13 amino acids. V gave up 8 bases and J gave up 4 bases, with 14 bases separating them. Germline-derived CDR1 and CDR2 are LNHDA and SQIVND (reference sequence). The CDR3 region has the DNA TGTGCCAGTCATAAGGAGGGAGGCACTGAAGCTTTCTTT. This sequence encodes CASHKEGGTEAFF.

This clone was seen a handful of times. The CDR3 nucleotides read TGCGCCAGCAGCCAAGATGGGGGGAGCTCCTACGAGCAGTACTTC. Translated: CASSQDGGSSYEQYF. The chain links TRBV4-1 to TRBJ2-7; TRBD2 might be the D (6 bases). CDR3 size: 15 residues. The V and J ends lost 0 bases and 0 bases respectively, with 9 bases between them. Germline V gene sequence: CDR1 MGHRA, CDR2 YSYEKL.

The chain has TRBV6-6 and TRBJ1-3; maybe TRBD1 (5 bases). The length of the CDR3 is 14 residues. V was shortened by 6 bases and J by 3 bases, with 12 bases between the two germline ends. Germline CDR1 is MNHNY and CDR2 is SVGAGI (reference sequence). The CDR3 reads CASSRSGNGNTIYF. The CDR3 region has the DNA TGTGCCAGCAGCCGGTCAGGGAATGGAAACACCATATATTTT.

The chain uses TRBV3-1 (or the pseudogene TRBV3-2) and TRBJ2-2, with D hard to call. Germline V CDR1 and CDR2: LGHDT, YNNKEL (reference sequence). The CDR3 is 15 residues long. With 8 bases removed from V and 0 bases from J, the gap between germline ends came to 13 bases. CDR3 bases: TGTGCCAGCCTCAGACCAGGCACGAACACCGGGGAGCTGTTTTTT. Its protein product is CASLRPGTNTGELFF.

This sequence joins TRBV27 and TRBJ2-7; 9 bases fit TRBD2. V gave up 4 bases and J gave up 2 bases; unmatched junction bases: 3. The CDR3 loop spans 14 amino acids. Germline V CDR1 and CDR2: MNHEY, SMNVEV (reference sequence). This CDR3 is CASSWSSGTYEQYF. The CDR3 nucleotides are TGTGCCAGCAGTTGGTCTAGCGGGACCTACGAGCAGTACTTC.

This clone was counted between two and nine times. This chain uses TRBV4-2 with TRBJ2-2; tentative D call: TRBD1 (6 bases). Trimming shortened V by 1 base and J by 4 bases, and 7 bases separated the two germline ends. The CDR3 runs to 14 residues. Germline lookup yields CDR1 LGHNA and CDR2 YNFKEQ. The CDR3 loop reads CASSQVGATGELFF. The CDR3 nucleotides are TGTGCCAGCAGCCAAGTGGGGGCCACCGGGGAGCTGTTTTTT.

This clone came up once. The chain has TRBV29-1 and TRBJ2-2, with TRBD1 matching 7 bases. This CDR3 is 13 amino acids long. The V gene's germline CDR1 is SQVTM and CDR2 ANQGSEA. V gave up 6 bases and J gave up 5 bases; unmatched junction bases: 6. The CDR3 reads CSVEGTVTGELFF. As DNA, the CDR3 is TGCAGCGTCGAGGGGACAGTGACCGGGGAGCTGTTTTTT.

Notes on this clone: This CDR3 is also generated by other DNA sequences in the sample. The J gene is TRBJ2-7, the V gene TRBV19; 10 nucleotides match TRBD2. This CDR3 spans 14 amino acids. Germline CDR1 is LNHDA and CDR2 is SQIVND (reference sequence). V lost 8 bases, J lost 1 base, and 5 bases stayed unmatched. The CDR3: CASSIAGGSYEQYF. For the CDR3, the DNA is TGTGCCAGTTCTATAGCGGGAGGTTCCTACGAGCAGTACTTC.

The rearrangement links TRBV7-9 to TRBJ2-7, with D possibly being TRBD1 (6 bases). This CDR3 contains 15 residues. Trimming pared 0 bases from V and 0 bases from J, leaving 9 bases between. CDR1 and CDR2 (germline): SEHNR, FQNEAQ (reference sequence). CDR3 sequence reads: CASSLAGASSYEQYF. The CDR3 region has the DNA TGTGCCAGCAGCTTAGCGGGGGCAAGCTCCTACGAGCAGTACTTC.

This chain connects TRBV6-5 to TRBJ2-7; a possible D gene is TRBD2 (6 bases). The CDR3 length is 15 residues. V lost 7 bases, J lost 3 bases, and 19 bases lay in between. Germline V gene sequence: CDR1 MNHEY, CDR2 SVGAGI. The CDR3 DNA sequence: TGTGCCAGCACCGGTCTCGGGAGATCGATCTACGAGCAGTACTTC. Its translation: CASTGLGRSIYEQYF.

The rearrangement joins TRBV15 to TRBJ2-5, with a tentative D call TRBD2 (6 bases). V was pared by 1 base and J by 5 bases, with 17 bases between. Per the germline V gene, CDR1 is LNHNV and CDR2 is YYDKDF (reference sequence). The CDR3 consists of 16 residues. CDR3 bases: TGTGCCACCAGCAGAGCCCCTGGAGGAGGGACCGAGACCCAGTACTTC. As protein: CATSRAPGGGTETQYF.

This rearrangement joins TRBV12-3 or TRBV12-4 to TRBJ1-4; perhaps TRBD1 as D (6 bases). The CDR3 has 13 residues. V dropped 7 bases and J dropped 5 bases, with 11 bases sitting between them. CDR3: CASNVGANEKLFF. CDR3 coding DNA: TGTGCCAGCAACGTGGGGGCGAATGAAAAACTGTTTTTT.

The chain combines TRBV20-1 with TRBJ2-3; D ambiguous. The CDR3 length is 14 residues. The germline CDR1 and CDR2 sequences are DFQATT and SNEGSKA (reference sequence). The V gene lost 3 bases and the J gene lost 7 bases, with 17 bases spanning the gap. The CDR3 sequence: CSASRRGFENTQYF. Here the CDR3 DNA reads TGCAGTGCTAGTAGGAGAGGATTTGAGAATACGCAGTATTTT.

This clone has just one count. V gene TRBV28 combines with J gene TRBJ2-7; the D gene is possibly TRBD2 (7 bases). Trimming shortened V by 2 bases and J by 9 bases, and 11 bases separated the two germline ends. Germline CDR1 is MDHEN and CDR2 is SYDVKM. The CDR3 runs to 12 residues. The CDR3 DNA sequence: TGTGCCAGCAGTTTACGGGGGGCCCGGCAGTACTTC. This translates into CASSLRGARQYF.

The chain uses TRBV30 and TRBJ2-5; a possible D gene is TRBD2 (6 bases). The CDR3 extends over 14 amino acids. Germline V gene sequence: CDR1 GTSNPN, CDR2 SVGIG (reference sequence). Trimming cost V 3 bases and J 5 bases, with 16 bases left between them. CDR3 residues: CAWSLGLGLETQYF. For the CDR3, the DNA is TGTGCCTGGAGCTTGGGACTGGGGCTGGAGACCCAGTACTTC.

The CDR3 is CASSTPTSTDTQYF. The DNA for the CDR3 is TGTGCCAGTAGTACCCCGACTAGCACAGATACGCAGTATTTT. The gene calls are TRBV19 and TRBJ2-3; D is undetermined. Germline lookup yields CDR1 LNHDA and CDR2 SQIVND (reference sequence). The CDR3 runs 14 residues. V lost 4 bases and J lost 0, with 8 bases in between.

The V and J genes are TRBV28 and TRBJ1-2; D is undetermined. Germline V lookup: CDR1 MDHEN, CDR2 SYDVKM. Trimming cost V 3 bases and J 4 bases, with 6 bases left between them. The CDR3 is 12 amino acids. The CDR3 sequence is CASSLRSYGYTF. The CDR3 DNA reads TGTGCCAGCAGTTTGAGAAGCTATGGCTACACCTTC.

The J gene is TRBJ1-1, the V gene TRBV28; TRBD1 matches 10 bases. The CDR3 sequence is 16 residues long. CDR1 and CDR2 from the germline V gene are MDHEN and SYDVKM. V was pared by 4 bases and J by 11 bases, with 16 bases of the junction left unmatched. Written as DNA, the CDR3 is TGTGCCAGCAGTTACCAACCGGGACAGGGGTTTAATAGGGCTTTCTTT. Its translation: CASSYQPGQGFNRAFF. The full variable domain, completed using reference TRBV28 and TRBJ1-1, is DVKVTQSSRYLVKRTGEKVFLECVQDMDHENMFWYRQDPGLGLRLIYFSYDVKMKEKGDIPEGYSVSREKKERFSLILESASTNQTSMYLCASSYQPGQGFNRAFFGQGTRLTVV.

The J gene is TRBJ1-1, the V gene TRBV6-2 or TRBV6-3, with TRBD1 as a possible D gene (6 bases). There are 15 residues in the CDR3. The V end lost 6 bases, the J end lost 0 bases, and 14 bases lay between the germline ends. In germline, CDR1 is MNHEY, CDR2 SVGEGT. CDR3 nucleotides: TGTGCCAGCAGCCCCCAGGGGCGGGTGAACACTGAAGCTTTCTTT. This codes for CASSPQGRVNTEAFF.

The CDR3 loop is CATPYLPVGKLFF. The CDR3 nucleotides read TGTGCCACCCCCTATCTACCGGTTGGAAAACTGTTTTTT. The chain links TRBV19 to TRBJ1-4, with D unresolved. Per germline, CDR1 LNHDA and CDR2 SQIVND (reference sequence). V was clipped by 10 bases and J by 10 bases, with 19 bases between them. The length of the CDR3 is 13 residues.

V gene TRBV7-2 combines with J gene TRBJ2-1, with D tentatively TRBD2 (6 bases). The germline CDR1 and CDR2 sequences are SGHTA and FQGNSA. CDR3 length: 14 amino acids. V was trimmed by 1 base and J by 8 bases, leaving 12 bases between them. CDR3 region: CASSLDLSGDEQFF. CDR3 DNA sequence: TGTGCCAGCAGCTTAGATCTTAGCGGTGATGAGCAGTTCTTC.

The chain has TRBV19 and TRBJ2-7, with TRBD2 matching 7 bases. Germline CDR1 reads LNHDA; CDR2 reads SQIVND (reference sequence). Trimming took 11 bases from V and 0 from J; bases not matched to a gene: 13. CDR3 size: 15 residues. CDR3 amino acids: CAPSGTTRYSYEQYF. The CDR3 nucleotides are TGTGCCCCCAGTGGGACTACAAGATACTCCTACGAGCAGTACTTC.

The genes are TRBV6-6 and TRBJ1-3; D is unclear. Germline-derived CDR1 and CDR2 are MNHNY and SVGAGI (reference sequence). The CDR3 totals 12 residues. Trimming pared 2 bases from V and 4 bases from J, leaving 3 bases between. CDR3 coding DNA: TGTGCCAGCAGTTACACAGGAAACACCATATATTTT. Protein sequence: CASSYTGNTIYF.

This clone appeared a single time. The chain recombines TRBV19 with TRBJ2-7, with TRBD1 matching 7 bases. The junction had 3 bases not matched to a gene; V was cut back by 1 base and J by 3 bases. The germline gives CDR1 LNHDA, CDR2 SQIVND (reference sequence). The CDR3 runs to 14 residues. This chain's CDR3 is CASSIAQGVYEQYF. The CDR3 DNA reads TGTGCCAGTAGTATAGCGCAGGGGGTCTACGAGCAGTACTTC.

This clone occurred once. This chain links TRBV6-5 with TRBJ1-1; tentatively, D is TRBD1 (5 bases). Germline loops: CDR1 MNHEY, CDR2 SVGAGI. The CDR3 totals 15 residues. V lost 6 bases, J lost 0 bases, and 14 bases lay in between. CDR3 in amino acids: CASRRGGRLNTEAFF. Written as DNA, the CDR3 is TGTGCCAGCAGACGGGGGGGACGGCTGAACACTGAAGCTTTCTTT.